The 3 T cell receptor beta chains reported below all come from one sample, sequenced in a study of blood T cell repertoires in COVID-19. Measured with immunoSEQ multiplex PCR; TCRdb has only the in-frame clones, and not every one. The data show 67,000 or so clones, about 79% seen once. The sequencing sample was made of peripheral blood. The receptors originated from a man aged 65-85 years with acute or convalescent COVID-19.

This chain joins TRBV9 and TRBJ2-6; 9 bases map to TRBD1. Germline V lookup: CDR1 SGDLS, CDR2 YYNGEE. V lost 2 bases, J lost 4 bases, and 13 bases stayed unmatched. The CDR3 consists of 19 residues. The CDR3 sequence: CASSVRGGTGKAGANVLTF. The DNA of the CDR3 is TGTGCCAGCAGCGTGCGGGGTGGGACAGGGAAGGCCGGGGCCAACGTCCTGACTTTC.

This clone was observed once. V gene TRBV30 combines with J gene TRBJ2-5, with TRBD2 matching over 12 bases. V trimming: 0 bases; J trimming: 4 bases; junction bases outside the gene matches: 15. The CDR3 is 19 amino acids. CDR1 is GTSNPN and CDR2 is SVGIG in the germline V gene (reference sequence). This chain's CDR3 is CAWSVSLLAGGRGIETQYF. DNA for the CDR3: TGTGCCTGGAGTGTTAGCCTGCTAGCGGGAGGGCGGGGGATAGAGACCCAGTACTTC.

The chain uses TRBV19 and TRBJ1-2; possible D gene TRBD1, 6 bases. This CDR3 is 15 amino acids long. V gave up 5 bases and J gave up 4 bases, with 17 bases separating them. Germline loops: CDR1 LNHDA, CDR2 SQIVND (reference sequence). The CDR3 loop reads CASSPEGVGPYGYTF. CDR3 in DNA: TGTGCCAGTAGTCCCGAGGGGGTAGGGCCCTATGGCTACACCTTC.